The 20 T cell receptor beta chains in this list originate from one sample, sequenced in a study of cytomegalovirus exposure and HLA in healthy donors. The PCR made use of 60 Vbeta and 13 Jbeta primers. Sequencing was performed with immunoSEQ multiplex PCR; in TCRdb, only in-frame clones are kept and a portion is missing. There are under 200,000 clones in the sample; approximately 88% occur only once, and 2.6% lies in the top ten. Sample: PBMCs. The receptors stem from a woman aged 50 to 65 in good health and CMV-seropositive.

There are a few counts of this clone. V and J are TRBV28 and TRBJ1-5; D may be TRBD1 (6 bases). Per germline, CDR1 MDHEN and CDR2 SYDVKM. This CDR3 is built from 12 residues. The V gene lost 8 bases and the J gene lost 6 bases, with 11 bases spanning the gap. Here the CDR3 DNA reads TGTGCCAGCGCCACAGGGTCTCAGCCCCAGCATTTT. Translated: CASATGSQPQHF.

The CDR3 reads CASAGVGGYNEQFF. The CDR3 nucleotides read TGTGCCAGCGCGGGGGTGGGGGGGTACAATGAGCAGTTCTTC. V gene TRBV7-9 combines with J gene TRBJ2-1; 7 bases agree with TRBD2. V trimming: 8 bases; J trimming: 4 bases; junction bases outside the gene matches: 8. Germline V gene sequence: CDR1 SEHNR, CDR2 FQNEAQ (reference sequence). The CDR3 is made up of 14 amino acids.

This chain joins TRBV6-6 and TRBJ2-6; no clear D gene. CDR1 is MNHNY, CDR2 SVGAGI, per germline (reference sequence). This CDR3 contains 12 residues. Trimming removed 10 bases from V and 4 bases from J, with 8 bases in between. The CDR3 here is CATARGANVLTF. The CDR3 coding sequence is TGTGCCACCGCTCGGGGGGCCAACGTCCTGACTTTC.

The gene calls are TRBV15 and TRBJ2-2; 9 nucleotides match TRBD1. V trimming: 0 bases; J trimming: 7 bases; junction bases outside the gene matches: 9. The CDR3 extends over 17 amino acids. CDR1 and CDR2 (germline): LNHNV, YYDKDF (reference sequence). CDR3 sequence (DNA): TGTGCCACCAGCAGAGAGCCCCGGGACAGGGAAATCGGGGAGCTGTTTTTT. Translated: CATSREPRDREIGELFF.

The chain couples TRBV6-5 to TRBJ1-2; tentative D call: TRBD1 (6 bases). Germline assignment: CDR1 MNHEY and CDR2 SVGAGI. The CDR3 has 12 amino acids. V lost 5 bases and J lost 5, with 9 bases in between. CDR3 DNA: TGTGCCAGCAGTCCCGGACAGTATGGCTACACCTTC. The encoded protein is CASSPGQYGYTF.

This rearrangement joins TRBV11-2 to TRBJ1-1, with D tentatively TRBD1 (6 bases). The germline gives CDR1 SGHAT, CDR2 FQNNGV. The CDR3 length is 13 residues. Trimming took 1 base from V and 4 from J, leaving 7 bases between them. This CDR3 is CASSLARGTEAFF. In nucleotides, the CDR3 is TGTGCCAGCAGCTTAGCCAGGGGCACTGAAGCTTTCTTT.

This chain links TRBV4-1 with TRBJ1-2; TRBD1 matches at 10 bases. V gave up 2 bases and J gave up 4 bases; unmatched junction bases: 7. This CDR3 has 16 residues. Per germline, CDR1 MGHRA and CDR2 YSYEKL. This CDR3 reads CASSQLGQGTIYGYTF. The CDR3 bases are TGCGCCAGCAGCCAACTGGGACAGGGGACCATCTATGGCTACACCTTC.

The J gene is TRBJ1-2, the V gene TRBV18; D possibly corresponds to TRBD1 (5 bases). The V end lost 5 bases, the J end lost 6 bases, and 13 bases lay between the germline ends. CDR1 is KGHSH, CDR2 LQKENI, per germline. CDR3 length: 13 residues. Here the CDR3 reads CASSTQGTDGYTF. The CDR3 DNA is TGTGCCAGCTCAACGCAGGGTACCGATGGCTACACCTTC.

V is TRBV5-1 and J is TRBJ2-5; 8 bases align to TRBD2. J was trimmed by 3 bases and V by 4 bases; bases with no gene match: 11. This CDR3 is 16 amino acids long. Germline V gene lookup returns CDR1 SGHRS and CDR2 YFSETQ. In DNA, the CDR3 is TGCGCCAGCAGCCCTTCCCGGAGCGGGGGAAAAGAGACCCAGTACTTC. Residues: CASSPSRSGGKETQYF.

The chain uses TRBV6-1 and TRBJ2-5; 11 nucleotides align to TRBD1. Germline values: CDR1 MNHNS, CDR2 SASEGT. The CDR3 has 14 amino acids. The junction had 3 bases not matched to a gene; V was cut back by 7 bases and J by 2 bases. CDR3 bases: TGTGCCAGCAAAAGGGACAGGGGGCAAGAGACCCAGTACTTC. As protein: CASKRDRGQETQYF.

The CDR3 protein is CATEGAGNEKLFF. DNA of the CDR3: TGTGCCACCGAGGGGGCCGGTAATGAAAAACTGTTTTTT. V gene TRBV19 combines with J gene TRBJ1-4; 7 nucleotides align to TRBD1. The CDR3 loop spans 13 amino acids. Germline values: CDR1 LNHDA, CDR2 SQIVND (reference sequence). The trim removed 10 bases at V and 4 bases at J, leaving 6 bases unmatched.

This clone appeared a single time. The chain is built from TRBV15 and TRBJ1-3; no reliable D call. V lost 8 bases and J lost 3, with 17 bases in between. CDR1 LNHNV and CDR2 YYDKDF come from the germline V gene (reference sequence). CDR3 size: 15 residues. The CDR3 region is CATGTTREDGNTIYF. The CDR3 bases are TGTGCCACCGGCACTACGCGGGAGGATGGAAACACCATATATTTT.

The rearrangement links TRBV2 to TRBJ1-2; a weak D match, TRBD1 (6 bases). This CDR3 is built from 15 residues. From germline, CDR1 is SNHLY and CDR2 FYNNEI. The V gene lost 3 bases and the J gene lost 0 bases, with 11 bases spanning the gap. The CDR3: CASSDKTGSNYGYTF. The CDR3 nucleotides are TGTGCCAGCAGTGATAAAACAGGGTCTAACTATGGCTACACCTTC.

This clone was recorded once. The chain has TRBV5-6 and TRBJ2-1; TRBD1 matches 7 bases. The CDR3 contains 16 residues. V was pared by 4 bases and J by 5 bases, with 12 bases of the junction left unmatched. CDR1 is SGHDT and CDR2 is YYEEEE in the germline V gene. CDR3 DNA sequence: TGTGCCAGCAGCCTTTATTCCGGGACAGCCAACAATGAGCAGTTCTTC. Encoded protein: CASSLYSGTANNEQFF. Complete variable domain (other parts from reference TRBV5-6 and TRBJ2-1): DAGVTQSPTHLIKTRGQQVTLRCSPKSGHDTVSWYQQALGQGPQFIFQYYEEEERQRGNFPDRFSGHQFPNYSSELNVNALLLGDSALYLCASSLYSGTANNEQFFGPGTRLTVL.

Only one count was recorded for this clone. The V gene is TRBV6-5, the J gene TRBJ2-3; 7 nucleotides line up with TRBD1. Germline trimming cut 6 bases from V and 3 bases from J; bases unmatched to any gene: 3. This CDR3 is built from 13 residues. CDR1 and CDR2 (germline): MNHEY, SVGAGI. CDR3 nucleotide sequence: TGTGCCAGCAGACTACAGGGGACAGATACGCAGTATTTT. This encodes CASRLQGTDTQYF.

The V gene is TRBV7-3, the J gene TRBJ2-1; a possible D gene is TRBD2 (5 bases). Germline CDR1 and CDR2: SGHTA and FQGTGA. V lost 5 bases, J lost 5 bases, and 16 bases lay in between. The length of the CDR3 is 15 residues. CDR3 sequence: CASSPNGEGNNEQFF. The CDR3 DNA sequence: TGTGCCAGCAGCCCAAACGGGGAAGGGAACAATGAGCAGTTCTTC.

The chain is built from TRBV28 and TRBJ2-7, with 8 bases identical to TRBD2. The CDR3 extends over 14 amino acids. Looked up from germline, CDR1 is MDHEN and CDR2 is SYDVKM. With 10 bases clipped from V and 3 bases from J, the junction kept 11 bases outside the gene matches. The CDR3 sequence: CATQASGRIYEQYF. The CDR3 DNA sequence: TGTGCCACCCAAGCTAGCGGGCGTATCTACGAGCAGTACTTC.

This chain uses TRBV18 with TRBJ2-5; D not certain. CDR3 size: 11 residues. Trimming left V 5 bases short and J 3 bases short, with 4 bases between. The V gene's germline CDR1 is KGHSH and CDR2 LQKENI. The CDR3 coding sequence is TGTGCCAGCTCATCCGAAGAGACCCAGTACTTC. Encoded protein: CASSSEETQYF.

The chain carries TRBV28 and TRBJ2-5; 12 nucleotides agree with TRBD2. The J segment lost 5 bases and the V segment lost 5 bases, leaving 6 bases of the junction unmatched. Germline V lookup: CDR1 MDHEN, CDR2 SYDVKM. There are 15 residues in the CDR3. Written as DNA, the CDR3 is TGTGCCAGCAGTCCAAGACTAGCGGGGGTGGAGACCCAGTACTTC. Protein product: CASSPRLAGVETQYF.

This sequence joins TRBV7-6 and TRBJ2-1; D is perhaps TRBD1 (6 bases). The CDR3 is 15 amino acids. The V gene lost 5 bases and the J gene lost 7 bases, with 18 bases spanning the gap. Germline V gene lookup returns CDR1 SGHVS and CDR2 FNYEAQ. CDR3 region: CASSPGSGASNEQFF. The CDR3 DNA reads TGTGCCAGCAGCCCCGGGTCAGGGGCTAGTAATGAGCAGTTCTTC.